This T cell receptor beta chain was sequenced during a study of Ad26.COV2.S vaccination and SARS-CoV-2 variants. Study results and caveats: People who got the vaccine had more spike-specific TCR breadth than people who got placebo.

Treatment: around 19 received Ad26.COV2.S at low or high dose, single or two shots; 5 received placebo; per-sample allocation not given. Sampling was done on day 63 after the first vaccine or placebo injection. This table comes from immunoSEQ multiplex PCR, and its TCRdb copy is limited to in-frame clones, with some not included. Here the sample spans more than 300,000 clones, around four fifths being singletons. A word on this clone: Its antigen is undetermined.

This clonotype was sampled from a person between 18 and 59 years old who received the Ad26.COV2.S COVID-19 vaccine or a placebo. The sequencing here drew on peripheral blood, taken in a trial of Ad26.COV2.S vaccine versus placebo.

The chain's CDR3 is CASSLGTQGPWPSEQYF. The CDR3 DNA reads TGTGCCAGCAGTTTAGGGACCCAGGGGCCCTGGCCCAGCGAGCAGTACTTC. The chain uses TRBV28 and TRBJ2-7; perhaps TRBD1 as D (6 bases). V shed 2 bases and J shed 6 bases, with 23 bases lying between them. CDR3 length: 17 residues. Germline V lookup: CDR1 MDHEN, CDR2 SYDVKM.